Each of the 30 T cell receptor beta chains below was sequenced from the same sample in a study of OX40 agonist ivuxolimab in advanced cancers. Method: immunoSEQ multiplex PCR; TCRdb's copy keeps in-frame clones and lacks some. The sample lists about 13,000 clones, around two thirds occurring once. The sequencing used CD4+ or CD8+ T cells sorted from blood, collected in a trial of the OX40 agonist ivuxolimab. The receptors come from an adult with an advanced solid tumor such as melanoma, head and neck, liver or kidney cancer.

This chain uses TRBV27 with TRBJ1-6, with 8 bases lining up with TRBD1. The germline V gene has CDR1 MNHEY and CDR2 SMNVEV (reference sequence). V lost 6 bases, J lost 4 bases, and 8 bases stayed unmatched. The CDR3 is 16 residues long. CDR3 protein: CASRPGTGFYNSPLHF. In DNA, the CDR3 is TGTGCCAGCAGGCCCGGGACAGGATTTTATAATTCACCCCTCCACTTT.

This sequence joins TRBV7-2 and TRBJ2-1, with 9 bases aligning to TRBD1. V lost 5 bases, J lost 8 bases, and 1 base stayed unmatched. The CDR3 has 12 amino acids. The germline gives CDR1 SGHTA, CDR2 FQGNSA. The CDR3 is CASSGQGYEQFF. CDR3 DNA: TGTGCCAGCAGCGGACAGGGGTATGAGCAGTTCTTC.

The V and J genes are TRBV28 and TRBJ2-3; D is tentatively TRBD1 or TRBD2 (5 bases each). The CDR3 extends over 14 amino acids. CDR1 and CDR2 (germline): MDHEN, SYDVKM. V was pared by 5 bases and J by 3 bases, with 12 bases between. CDR3 nucleotides: TGTGCCAGCAGTACCCGGGACGTTACAGATACGCAGTATTTT. It is translated as CASSTRDVTDTQYF.

This clone was counted only a few times. This chain uses TRBV6-5 with TRBJ1-5; D gene uncertain. V lost 2 bases to trimming and J lost 4 bases, with 9 bases between them. This CDR3 is built from 14 residues. Germline V gives CDR1 MNHEY, CDR2 SVGAGI. For the CDR3, the DNA is TGTGCCAGCAGTTACGCAGGCGGGAATCAGCCCCAGCATTTT. Translation: CASSYAGGNQPQHF.

In this sample, this clone turned up once. The CDR3 sequence: CASSLGPGELFF. CDR3 nucleotide sequence: TGTGCCAGCAGTTTAGGCCCCGGGGAGCTGTTTTTT. The genes are TRBV27 and TRBJ2-2; D gene uncertain. CDR1 MNHEY and CDR2 SMNVEV come from the germline V gene (reference sequence). This CDR3 contains 12 residues. Trimming stripped 2 bases from V and 6 bases from J, with 4 bases between.

J is TRBJ1-3 and V is TRBV9; D might be TRBD1 (5 bases). Germline V CDR1 and CDR2: SGDLS, YYNGEE. This CDR3 contains 15 residues. Between the trimmed V and J ends, which lost 0 bases and 0 bases, there was a span of 7 bases. The CDR3 sequence is CASSVGGYSGNTIYF. DNA for the CDR3: TGTGCCAGCAGCGTAGGGGGCTACTCTGGAAACACCATATATTTT.

This clone has a handful of counts. The rearrangement links TRBV2 to TRBJ2-3, with 8 positions matching TRBD1. The CDR3 extends over 17 amino acids. Germline assignment: CDR1 SNHLY and CDR2 FYNNEI. V dropped 6 bases and J dropped 0; count of bases not matched to a gene: 11. CDR3 in DNA: TGTGCCAGCAGGCCCCGGACAGGGAGTGGAAGCACAGATACGCAGTATTTT. Amino acid sequence: CASRPRTGSGSTDTQYF.

This clone is labeled large. V and J are TRBV5-6 and TRBJ2-3; D is unclear. This CDR3 is 15 amino acids long. Germline assignment: CDR1 SGHDT and CDR2 YYEEEE. V was shortened by 3 bases and J by 1 base, with 12 bases between the two germline ends. CDR3 in amino acids: CASSYALVGTDTQYF. The CDR3 nucleotides are TGTGCCAGCAGCTACGCCTTGGTAGGCACAGATACGCAGTATTTT. Full variable domain (rest looked up from reference TRBV5-6 and TRBJ2-3): DAGVTQSPTHLIKTRGQQVTLRCSPKSGHDTVSWYQQALGQGPQFIFQYYEEEERQRGNFPDRFSGHQFPNYSSELNVNALLLGDSALYLCASSYALVGTDTQYFGPGTRLTVL.

Only one count was recorded for this clone. The chain links TRBV27 to TRBJ2-3, with TRBD2 identical over 8 bases. The CDR3 loop spans 12 amino acids. Germline V gene sequence: CDR1 MNHEY, CDR2 SMNVEV (reference sequence). The V gene end was trimmed by 5 bases and the J gene end by 10 bases; junction bases not matched to a gene: 5. CDR3 nucleotide sequence: TGTGCCAGCAGTGCCGGGACTAGGTCGCAGTATTTT. Its translation: CASSAGTRSQYF.

V gene TRBV9 combines with J gene TRBJ2-3, with D maybe TRBD2 (6 bases). V dropped 4 bases and J dropped 0 bases, with 12 bases sitting between them. The V gene's germline CDR1 is SGDLS and CDR2 YYNGEE. This CDR3 comprises 15 residues. As DNA, the CDR3 is TGTGCCAGCAGCTTCGCCGGGACTAGCACAGATACGCAGTATTTT. The encoded protein is CASSFAGTSTDTQYF.

This clone was seen only a few times. CDR3 residues: CAISEPDRPDEQFF. DNA of the CDR3: TGTGCCATCAGTGAGCCTGACAGGCCGGATGAGCAGTTCTTC. The chain recombines TRBV10-3 with TRBJ2-1; D may be TRBD1 (6 bases). Per germline, CDR1 ENHRY and CDR2 SYGVKD. V lost 2 bases and J 8 bases, leaving 13 bases between the germline ends. The CDR3 runs to 14 residues.

This chain links TRBV7-9 with TRBJ2-3; D is uncertain. V shed 3 bases and J shed 2 bases, with 3 bases lying between them. The length of the CDR3 is 12 residues. CDR1 SEHNR and CDR2 FQNEAQ come from the germline V gene (reference sequence). The CDR3 reads CASSFYTDTQYF. CDR3 in DNA: TGTGCCAGCAGCTTTTACACAGATACGCAGTATTTT.

The chain links TRBV7-2 to TRBJ2-5; TRBD1 aligns across 9 bases. The germline CDR1 and CDR2 sequences are SGHTA and FQGNSA. V was pared by 5 bases and J by 4 bases, with 8 bases of the junction left unmatched. CDR3 length: 15 amino acids. CDR3 residues: CASSHRDRVGETQYF. CDR3 DNA: TGTGCCAGCAGCCACCGGGACAGGGTGGGAGAGACCCAGTACTTC.

CDR3 sequence reads: CASSQDPTDRETQYF. The CDR3 DNA follows: TGCGCCAGCAGCCAAGACCCAACAGATAGGGAGACCCAGTACTTC. V gene TRBV4-1 combines with J gene TRBJ2-5; D gene ambiguous. The CDR3 is made up of 15 amino acids. Per germline, CDR1 MGHRA and CDR2 YSYEKL. V was shortened by 0 bases and J by 5 bases, with 13 bases between the two germline ends.

This clone was counted only a few times. The chain combines TRBV15 with TRBJ2-5; TRBD2 matches at 16 bases. The germline V gene encodes CDR1 LNHNV and CDR2 YYDKDF (reference sequence). Germline trimming cut 2 bases from V and 3 bases from J; bases unmatched to any gene: 6. This CDR3 spans 18 amino acids. The CDR3 coding sequence is TGTGCCACCAGCAGAATACCGGGACTAGCGGGGGGGGAAGAGACCCAGTACTTC. Translation gives CATSRIPGLAGGEETQYF.

This sequence joins TRBV11-2 and TRBJ2-7; D gene uncertain. With 6 bases removed from V and 3 bases from J, the gap between germline ends came to 15 bases. The germline CDR1 and CDR2 sequences are SGHAT and FQNNGV. The CDR3 has 14 residues. The CDR3: CASSGDNTDYEQYF. The CDR3 DNA reads TGTGCCAGCAGTGGAGATAACACCGACTACGAGCAGTACTTC.

The J gene is TRBJ2-3, the V gene TRBV15; D is uncertain. Germline V gene sequence: CDR1 LNHNV, CDR2 YYDKDF (reference sequence). The CDR3 sequence is 14 residues long. V lost 5 bases to trimming and J lost 2 bases, with 11 bases between them. CDR3 nucleotides: TGTGCCACCAGCTCCCAGGATTACACAGATACGCAGTATTTT. It translates to CATSSQDYTDTQYF.

This clone was detected a few times. The chain is built from TRBV28 and TRBJ1-4; a possible D gene is TRBD1 (5 bases). The germline V and J ends were trimmed by 2 bases and 3 bases, with 10 bases remaining between them. The germline V gene has CDR1 MDHEN and CDR2 SYDVKM. CDR3 length: 15 amino acids. CDR3 coding DNA: TGTGCCAGCAGTTTAGGGGGTGTCTCTAATGAAAAACTGTTTTTT. It encodes CASSLGGVSNEKLFF.

The chain uses TRBV6-1 and TRBJ1-2; no clear D. Germline V gene data show CDR1 as MNHNS and CDR2 as SASEGT. Between the trimmed V and J ends, which lost 1 base and 6 bases, there was a span of 9 bases. This CDR3 has 13 residues. CDR3 sequence reads: CASSEVGLDGYTF. Here the CDR3 DNA reads TGTGCCAGCAGTGAAGTGGGCTTGGATGGCTACACCTTC.

V and J are TRBV4-3 and TRBJ2-1; D perhaps matches TRBD2 (6 bases). This CDR3 contains 16 residues. The V gene's germline CDR1 is LGHNA and CDR2 YSLEER. V shed 3 bases and J shed 3 bases, with 15 bases lying between them. The DNA for the CDR3 is TGCGCCAGCAGCCAGGACTATCGAGCGGTCTACAATGAGCAGTTCTTC. Residues: CASSQDYRAVYNEQFF.

The chain has TRBV28 and TRBJ2-1; D gene uncertain. Trimming removed 1 base at V and 3 bases at J, with 7 bases between. The CDR3 extends over 14 amino acids. CDR1 is MDHEN and CDR2 is SYDVKM in the germline V gene. CDR3: CASSLLNNYNEQFF. For the CDR3, the DNA is TGTGCCAGCAGTTTATTGAACAACTACAATGAGCAGTTCTTC.

About this clone itself: Other nucleotide sequences in the sample specify the same CDR3. The chain employs TRBV19 and TRBJ2-1; D unclear. The CDR3 runs to 15 residues. CDR1 is LNHDA, CDR2 SQIVND, per germline (reference sequence). Trimming shortened V by 1 base and J by 1 base, and 8 bases separated the two germline ends. CDR3 protein: CASSIGPSSYNEQFF. The CDR3 DNA reads as TGTGCCAGTAGTATAGGGCCGTCTTCCTACAATGAGCAGTTCTTC. Complete variable domain (other parts from reference TRBV19 and TRBJ2-1): DGGITQSPKYLFRKEGQNVTLSCEQNLNHDAMYWYRQDPGQGLRLIYYSQIVNDFQKGDIAEGYSVSREKKESFPLTVTSAQKNPTAFYLCASSIGPSSYNEQFFGPGTRLTVL.

The chain has TRBV7-8 and TRBJ2-5; D may correspond to TRBD1 or TRBD2 (6 bases each). Germline loops: CDR1 SGHVS, CDR2 FQNEAQ. CDR3 size: 15 residues. V gave up 1 base and J gave up 5 bases, with 14 bases separating them. The CDR3 sequence is CASSLVQGLAETQYF. CDR3 DNA: TGTGCCAGCAGCTTAGTTCAGGGGCTAGCGGAGACCCAGTACTTC.

The chain joins TRBV29-1 to TRBJ2-7; TRBD1 matches 7 bases. Germline CDR1 and CDR2: SQVTM and ANQGSEA. Losses at the gene ends were 1 base for V and 3 bases for J; bases not matched to a gene: 3. The CDR3 is made up of 13 amino acids. DNA of the CDR3: TGCAGCGTTGAAGGCGACAGGGACTACGAGCAGTACTTC. Its protein is CSVEGDRDYEQYF.

CDR3 loop: CASSWEAGRETQYF. CDR3 sequence (DNA): TGTGCCAGCAGCTGGGAGGCAGGGAGAGAGACCCAGTACTTC. The V call is TRBV7-9, the J call TRBJ2-5; possibly TRBD2 for D (6 bases). The CDR3 contains 14 residues. Trimming cost V 4 bases and J 4 bases, with 13 bases left between them. Germline CDR1 and CDR2: SEHNR and FQNEAQ (reference sequence).

CDR3 DNA sequence: TGTGCCAGCAGCTTATTTACGGGTGAAGCTTTCTTT. Amino acids: CASSLFTGEAFF. The chain recombines TRBV13 with TRBJ1-1; D ambiguous. V was pared by 2 bases and J by 7 bases, with 8 bases between. Germline values: CDR1 PRHDT, CDR2 FYEKMQ (reference sequence). This CDR3 has 12 residues.

About this clone itself: The same CDR3 is also encoded by other DNA sequences in this sample. The V gene is TRBV19, the J gene TRBJ2-1, with TRBD2 matching over 9 bases. The length of the CDR3 is 13 residues. The V segment lost 8 bases and the J segment 4 bases; nucleotides outside the gene matches: 3. CDR1 is LNHDA and CDR2 is SQIVND in the germline V gene (reference sequence). CDR3 protein: CASGLAGYNEQFF. The CDR3 bases are TGTGCCAGTGGTCTAGCGGGGTACAATGAGCAGTTCTTC.

This rearrangement joins TRBV7-2 to TRBJ2-7, with 7 nucleotides matching TRBD1. J was trimmed by 2 bases and V by 0 bases; bases with no gene match: 4. CDR3 length equals 15 residues. In germline, CDR1 is SGHTA, CDR2 FQGNSA. The CDR3 DNA follows: TGTGCCAGCAGCTTAGCGGGGACAGCCCCCTACGAGCAGTACTTC. This encodes CASSLAGTAPYEQYF.

The rearrangement links TRBV4-3 to TRBJ1-2, with 10 nucleotides matching TRBD1. The junction had 8 bases not matched to a gene; V was cut back by 0 bases and J by 4 bases. This CDR3 has 17 amino acids. CDR1 and CDR2 from the germline V gene are LGHNA and YSLEER. The CDR3 sequence is CASSQDYPGQGTYGYTF. The CDR3 DNA sequence: TGCGCCAGCAGCCAAGACTACCCGGGACAGGGGACCTATGGCTACACCTTC.

This rearrangement joins TRBV30 to TRBJ2-7; 7 positions agree with TRBD1. Germline V gives CDR1 GTSNPN, CDR2 SVGIG (reference sequence). The CDR3 is made up of 13 amino acids. The trim removed 4 bases at V and 2 bases at J, leaving 5 bases unmatched. In nucleotides, the CDR3 is TGTGCCTGGACTAAAGGGACAGCCTACGAGCAGTACTTC. This sequence encodes CAWTKGTAYEQYF.